The clone carrying this T cell receptor (beta chain) has a handful of counts. Its antigen is unknown. The CDR3 sequence is 13 residues long. CDR1 and CDR2 from the germline V gene are LGHNA and YSLEER. V dropped 0 bases and J dropped 4 bases, with 7 bases sitting between them. Each CDR3 protein gets one entry after TCRdb re-called the 5' RACE reads with MiXCR. Of hundreds of thousands of distinct CDR3 sequences in the sample, under 20% are singletons; the top ten hold 15% to 20%. This record comes from a study of T cells after yellow fever vaccination. As for the study in general: Where fractions had low cell numbers, libraries were prepared from them with the SMART-Seq v4 Ultra Low Input RNA kit.

The study, taken as a whole, reports: Researchers noted that a small share of clonotypes showed up in both CD4 and CD8 compartments.

The source is a man aged 18-30 years who received the YFV17D yellow fever vaccine. Sample: PBMCs, taken before the yellow fever booster vaccination. The chain uses TRBV4-3 and TRBJ2-7; TRBD1 is a possible D gene (5 bases). The CDR3 sequence is CASSQEQGYEQYF. In DNA form, the CDR3 reads TGCGCCAGCAGCCAAGAGCAGGGATACGAGCAGTACTTC.